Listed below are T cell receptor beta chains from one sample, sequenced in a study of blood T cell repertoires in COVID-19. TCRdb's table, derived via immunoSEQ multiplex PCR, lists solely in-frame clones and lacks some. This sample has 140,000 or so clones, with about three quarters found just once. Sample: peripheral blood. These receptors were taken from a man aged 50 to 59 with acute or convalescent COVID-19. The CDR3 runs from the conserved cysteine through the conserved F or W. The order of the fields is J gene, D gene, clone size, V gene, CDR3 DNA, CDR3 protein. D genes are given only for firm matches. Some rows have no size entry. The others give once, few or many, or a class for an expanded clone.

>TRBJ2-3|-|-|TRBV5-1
TGCGCCAGCAGCGTACCAGGCGAGGATACGCAGTATTTT
CASSVPGEDTQYF
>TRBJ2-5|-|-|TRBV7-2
TGTGCCAGCAGCTTATCGGTTAGTGCCACGAAAGAGACCCAGTACTTC
CASSLSVSATKETQYF
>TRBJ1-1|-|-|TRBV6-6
TGTGCCAGCAGCAGAGACGGAGGGAGCACTGAAGCTTTCTTT
CASSRDGGSTEAFF
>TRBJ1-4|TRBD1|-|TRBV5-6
TGTGCCAGCAGCTTGGGACAGGGGGCCGGCGAAAAACTGTTTTTT
CASSLGQGAGEKLFF
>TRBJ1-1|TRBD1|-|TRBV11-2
TGTGCCAGCACCAAACAGGGGGCCTTGAACACTGAAGCTTTCTTT
CASTKQGALNTEAFF
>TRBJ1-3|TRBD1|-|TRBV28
TGTGCCAGCAGGGACAGGGTTAGAGACACCATATATTTT
CASRDRVRDTIYF
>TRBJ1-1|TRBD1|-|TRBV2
TGTGCCAGCAGTGTTTTGAGGCAGGGGGTTAACACTGAAGCTTTCTTT
CASSVLRQGVNTEAFF
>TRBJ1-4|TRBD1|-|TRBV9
TGTGCCAGCAGCGCGGGACAGTCCCCTAATGAAAAACTGTTTTTT
CASSAGQSPNEKLFF
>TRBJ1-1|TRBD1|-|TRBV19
TGTGCCAGTAGTATCACAGGGGGCTGGACTGAAGCTTTCTTT
CASSITGGWTEAFF
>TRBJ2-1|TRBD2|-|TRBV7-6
TGTGCCAGCAGCGCCTTAGCGGGGCTTGACAATGAGCAGTTCTTC
CASSALAGLDNEQFF
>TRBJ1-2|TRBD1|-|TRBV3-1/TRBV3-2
TGTGCCAGCAGCCGGGGACAGGCAAACTATGGCTACACCTTC
CASSRGQANYGYTF
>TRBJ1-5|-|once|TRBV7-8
TGTGCCAGCAGCTTAGAGGGAGCCCAGCCCCAGCATTTT
CASSLEGAQPQHF
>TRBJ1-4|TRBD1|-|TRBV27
TGTGCCAGCAGTTCGGACAGGATCCATGCAACTAATGAAAAACTGTTTTTT
CASSSDRIHATNEKLFF
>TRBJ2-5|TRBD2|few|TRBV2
TGTGCCAGCAGTTCGCTAGCGGGGGGGCCCCGGGAGACCCAGTACTTC
CASSSLAGGPRETQYF
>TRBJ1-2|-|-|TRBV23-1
TGCGCCAGCAGTCAACCGACCAGGGGTGTTAAATATGGCTACACCTTC
CASSQPTRGVKYGYTF
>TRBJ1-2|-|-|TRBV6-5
TGTGCCAGCAGTTACTCCAGGGTAAACTATGGCTACACCTTC
CASSYSRVNYGYTF
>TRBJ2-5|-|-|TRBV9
TGTGCCAGCAGCGCTCGGGGTGGGCCTGAGACCCAGTACTTC
CASSARGGPETQYF
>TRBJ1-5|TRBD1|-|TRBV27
TGTGCCAGCAGTTCCAACAGGGGAAGGAGCAATCAGCCCCAGCATTTT
CASSSNRGRSNQPQHF
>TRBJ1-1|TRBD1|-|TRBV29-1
TGCAGCGTTCCTGGACAGGGGGGGGAAGCTTTCTTT
CSVPGQGGEAFF
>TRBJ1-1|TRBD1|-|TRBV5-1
TGCGCCAGCAGCATCGGGACAGGGGTTATGAACACTGAAGCTTTCTTT
CASSIGTGVMNTEAFF
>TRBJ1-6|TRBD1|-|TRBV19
TGTGCCAGTAGTACCCAAGGACAGGGGATTTCACCCCTCCACTTT
CASSTQGQGISPLHF
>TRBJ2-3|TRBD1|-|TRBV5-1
TGCGCCAGCAGGATTCAGGGGGCGAGGATGACAGATACGCAGTATTTT
CASRIQGARMTDTQYF
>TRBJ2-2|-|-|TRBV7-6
TGTGCCAGCAGCTTAGCGGGGGCGACCGGGGAGCTGTTTTTT
CASSLAGATGELFF
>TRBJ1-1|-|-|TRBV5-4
TGTGCCAGCAGCTTGGATGGGGAGGAAGCTTTCTTT
CASSLDGEEAFF
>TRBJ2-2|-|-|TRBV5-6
TGTGCCAGCAGCTCCCGGGACTTCGCAAACACCGGGGAGCTGTTTTTT
CASSSRDFANTGELFF
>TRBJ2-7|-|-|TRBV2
TGTGCCAGCAGTGAGGTAGCGGCCTACGAGCAGTACTTC
CASSEVAAYEQYF
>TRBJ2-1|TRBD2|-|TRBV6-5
TGTGCCAGCACAGGACTAGCGGGGGGTTACAATGAGCAGTTCTTC
CASTGLAGGYNEQFF
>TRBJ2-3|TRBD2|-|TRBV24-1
TGTGCCACCAGTGAGGCGGGGGATTACACAGATACGCAGTATTTT
CATSEAGDYTDTQYF
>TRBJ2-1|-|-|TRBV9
TGTGCCAGCAGCGTAGGGCCAGTAGCGTCCGATGAGCAGTTCTTC
CASSVGPVASDEQFF
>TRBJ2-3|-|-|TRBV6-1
TGTGCCAGCAGTGAAAGAAGGCGGATCCTTAGCACAGATACGCAGTATTTT
CASSERRRILSTDTQYF
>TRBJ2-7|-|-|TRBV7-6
TGTGCCAGCAGCTTCTCGGGCCGGGGGATGGACGAGCAGTACTTC
CASSFSGRGMDEQYF
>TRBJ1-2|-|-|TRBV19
TGTGCCAGTTTTTCTTGGACGGGGGACTATGGCTACACCTTC
CASFSWTGDYGYTF
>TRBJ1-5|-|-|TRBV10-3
TGTGCCATAAGGGGAACCAGCAAACAGCCCCAGCATTTT
CAIRGTSKQPQHF
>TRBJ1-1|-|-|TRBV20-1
TGCAGTGCTAGCCCTAACACTGAAGCTTTCTTT
CSASPNTEAFF
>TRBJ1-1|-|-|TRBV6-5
TGTGCCAGCAGTTGGGGAGAGAGGCCCACTGAAGCTTTCTTT
CASSWGERPTEAFF
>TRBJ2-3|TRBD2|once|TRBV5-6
TGTGCCAGCAGCGAAGAGCGGGGGGGCCGAGATACGCAGTATTTT
CASSEERGGRDTQYF
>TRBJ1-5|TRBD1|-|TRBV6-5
TGTGCCAGCAGTTGGACAGGGGTTGGGGATCAGCCCCAGCATTTT
CASSWTGVGDQPQHF
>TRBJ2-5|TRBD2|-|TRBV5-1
TGCGCCAGCAGCTCCGGACTAGCGGGGGGCCAAGAGACCCAGTACTTC
CASSSGLAGGQETQYF
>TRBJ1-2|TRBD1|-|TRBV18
TGTGCCAGCTCACAACAGGGGTCGGTCTATGGCTACACCTTC
CASSQQGSVYGYTF